A single sample is the source of the 24 T cell receptor beta chains below, sequenced in a study of CD8+ T cells in alopecia areata. As the sequencing template, cDNA was produced by extracting RNA and reverse transcribing it. The assay was immunoSEQ multiplex PCR, and TCRdb's table has in-frame clones only and misses some. In the table there are about 110,000 clones, roughly 59% of which are singletons. Sequencing was done on a sample of CD8+ T cells sorted from blood. The receptors were gathered from a human donor in good health.

In its sample, this clone was seen many times. This chain links TRBV28 with TRBJ1-5, with unresolved D. CDR1 is MDHEN and CDR2 is SYDVKM in the germline V gene. V was pared by 3 bases and J by 7 bases, with 7 bases between. The CDR3 length is 12 residues. The DNA of the CDR3 is TGTGCCAGCAGTTTGGGGATCCAGCCCCAGCATTTT. It yields the protein CASSLGIQPQHF.

The chain links TRBV9 to TRBJ2-5; 8 bases are shared with TRBD2. With V trimmed by 0 bases and J by 4 bases, 5 bases remained unmatched. This CDR3 comprises 15 residues. Germline V gives CDR1 SGDLS, CDR2 YYNGEE. The CDR3 DNA sequence: TGTGCCAGCAGCGTAGGGGGACTAGTGGGAGAGACCCAGTACTTC. It translates to CASSVGGLVGETQYF.

This chain connects TRBV7-2 to TRBJ2-7, with D maybe TRBD2 (5 bases). The CDR3 is made up of 13 amino acids. Germline-derived CDR1 and CDR2 are SGHTA and FQGNSA. V was cut by 6 bases and J by 2 bases, with 11 bases left in between. This CDR3 reads CASSWRKTYEQYF. DNA of the CDR3: TGTGCCAGCAGTTGGAGGAAAACCTACGAGCAGTACTTC.

J is TRBJ2-3 and V is TRBV5-6; D remains ambiguous. The CDR3 has 16 residues. Between the trimmed V and J ends, which lost 3 bases and 2 bases, there was a span of 16 bases. Germline loops: CDR1 SGHDT, CDR2 YYEEEE. The DNA of the CDR3 is TGTGCCAGCAGCTCCCGTTTGGAAACGGACACAGATACGCAGTATTTT. This gives the protein CASSSRLETDTDTQYF.

In DNA, the CDR3 is TGTGCCAGCAGCCTTGGAGGGGGCCCCGGGGCCAACGTCCTGACTTTC. Its protein product is CASSLGGGPGANVLTF. This sequence joins TRBV13 and TRBJ2-6, with D tentatively TRBD1 (7 bases). The CDR3 runs 16 residues. The V gene's germline CDR1 is PRHDT and CDR2 FYEKMQ (reference sequence). V lost 5 bases to trimming and J lost 4 bases, with 15 bases between them.

The V gene is TRBV6-5, the J gene TRBJ1-3, with 9 bases identical to TRBD1. With 6 bases clipped from V and 2 bases from J, the junction kept 5 bases outside the gene matches. Per germline, CDR1 MNHEY and CDR2 SVGAGI. The CDR3 has 15 amino acids. This CDR3 reads CASRSGTGTGNTIYF. The CDR3 coding sequence is TGTGCCAGCAGATCCGGGACAGGGACTGGAAACACCATATATTTT.

The chain has TRBV13 and TRBJ2-7; 7 bases are shared with TRBD1. The CDR3 has 15 residues. Trimming took 0 bases from V and 4 from J; bases not matched to a gene: 6. Germline values: CDR1 PRHDT, CDR2 FYEKMQ (reference sequence). CDR3 protein: CASSLGGTGVYEQYF. The CDR3 DNA reads as TGTGCCAGCAGCTTAGGGGGTACAGGGGTGTACGAGCAGTACTTC.

As DNA, the CDR3 is TGTGCCAGCAGTTTATTACGGTGGGAGGGCACCGGGGAGCTGTTTTTT. As protein: CASSLLRWEGTGELFF. The chain recombines TRBV27 with TRBJ2-2, with 7 bases matching TRBD2. V shed 1 base, J shed 4 bases, and the junction held 6 bases outside the gene matches. Germline CDR1 MNHEY, CDR2 SMNVEV (reference sequence). The CDR3 sequence is 16 residues long.

This sequence joins TRBV19 and TRBJ1-2; the D gene is possibly TRBD1 (5 bases). The CDR3 totals 14 residues. Trimming pared 2 bases from V and 2 bases from J, leaving 9 bases between. The germline V gene encodes CDR1 LNHDA and CDR2 SQIVND (reference sequence). This CDR3 reads CASSIWGRNYGYTF. In nucleotides, the CDR3 is TGTGCCAGTAGTATATGGGGACGGAACTATGGCTACACCTTC.

This clone occurred many times. The chain uses TRBV27 and TRBJ2-2; unclear D gene. V was shortened by 5 bases and J by 3 bases, with 13 bases between the two germline ends. This CDR3 contains 15 residues. The germline gives CDR1 MNHEY, CDR2 SMNVEV (reference sequence). The CDR3 is CASSPPRLDTGELFF. CDR3 nucleotides: TGTGCCAGCAGTCCGCCCCGACTTGACACCGGGGAGCTGTTTTTT.

This sequence joins TRBV2 and TRBJ2-2, with D unclear. CDR3 length: 13 amino acids. Germline CDR1 SNHLY, CDR2 FYNNEI. Deletions cut 5 bases from V and 3 bases from J, with 7 bases between. The CDR3 protein is CASSPADTGELFF. The CDR3 DNA reads as TGTGCCAGCAGTCCGGCTGACACCGGGGAGCTGTTTTTT.

This chain uses TRBV11-2 with TRBJ2-5, with 10 bases lining up with TRBD2. The CDR3 is 16 residues long. Germline lookup yields CDR1 SGHAT and CDR2 FQNNGV. With 5 bases clipped from V and 5 bases from J, the junction kept 11 bases outside the gene matches. This CDR3 reads CASSRGWSGGAETQYF. The DNA of the CDR3 is TGTGCCAGCAGCCGTGGGTGGAGCGGGGGGGCGGAGACCCAGTACTTC.

The chain carries TRBV7-3 and TRBJ2-7; D is possibly TRBD2 (5 bases). CDR3 size: 13 residues. The germline V and J ends were trimmed by 5 bases and 2 bases, with 10 bases remaining between them. Looked up from germline, CDR1 is SGHTA and CDR2 is FQGTGA. The CDR3 spells CASSPSGTYEQYF. The CDR3 bases are TGTGCCAGCAGCCCCTCGGGAACCTACGAGCAGTACTTC.

This clone was seen more than once but under ten times. The chain carries TRBV6-5 and TRBJ2-1; D is uncertain. Trimming left V 7 bases short and J 2 bases short, with 9 bases between. The germline V gene has CDR1 MNHEY and CDR2 SVGAGI. This CDR3 has 13 amino acids. The CDR3: CASTAGAYNEQFF. The CDR3 DNA sequence: TGTGCCAGCACGGCAGGTGCCTACAATGAGCAGTTCTTC.

This clone was seen a few times. The chain uses TRBV10-2 and TRBJ2-3; no clear D. The CDR3 is made up of 16 amino acids. The ends were cut back, 3 bases at V and 0 bases at J, with 13 bases in the middle. CDR1 is WSHSY and CDR2 is SAAADI in the germline V gene. CDR3 coding DNA: TGCGCCAGCAGTGATATCGCAGAATCTAGCACAGATACGCAGTATTTT. Translating gives CASSDIAESSTDTQYF.

This rearrangement joins TRBV15 to TRBJ1-1; D call uncertain. Germline V gene sequence: CDR1 LNHNV, CDR2 YYDKDF (reference sequence). Deletions cut 1 base from V and 1 base from J, with 7 bases between. There are 14 residues in the CDR3. The chain's CDR3 is CATSRVTANTEAFF. The CDR3 DNA reads TGTGCCACCAGCAGAGTAACGGCGAACACTGAAGCTTTCTTT.

J is TRBJ1-2 and V is TRBV4-3; possibly TRBD1 for D (5 bases). CDR3 length: 15 amino acids. With 4 bases removed from V and 4 bases from J, the gap between germline ends came to 16 bases. Looked up from germline, CDR1 is LGHNA and CDR2 is YSLEER. The CDR3 DNA follows: TGCGCCAGCAGCCCATATTCAGACAGCGTCTATGGCTACACCTTC. This gives the protein CASSPYSDSVYGYTF.

The V and J genes are TRBV29-1 and TRBJ2-7; D perhaps matches TRBD2 (5 bases). The CDR3 spans 13 residues. V was pared by 7 bases and J by 1 base, with 14 bases between. Germline CDR1 SQVTM, CDR2 ANQGSEA. CDR3 residues: CSAGIGNSYEQYF. The CDR3, as DNA: TGCAGCGCTGGAATCGGGAATTCCTACGAGCAGTACTTC.

V gene TRBV4-1 combines with J gene TRBJ2-7; no clear D gene. Germline CDR1 is MGHRA and CDR2 is YSYEKL. The V gene lost 3 bases and the J gene lost 0 bases, with 15 bases spanning the gap. The CDR3 sequence is 16 residues long. This CDR3 reads CASSHSGTMSSYEQYF. The CDR3 DNA follows: TGCGCCAGCAGCCATAGTGGCACCATGAGCTCCTACGAGCAGTACTTC.

Remarks on this clone: Other DNA sequences in the sample encode the same CDR3. The J gene is TRBJ2-7, the V gene TRBV5-6; unclear D gene. The V end was cut by 0 bases, the J end by 1 base, with 5 bases between. The CDR3 has 13 amino acids. The germline V gene encodes CDR1 SGHDT and CDR2 YYEEEE. CDR3 loop: CASSLGQSYEQYF. CDR3 bases: TGTGCCAGCAGCTTGGGGCAGTCCTACGAGCAGTACTTC.

This clone was picked up a small number of times. This chain uses TRBV25-1 with TRBJ2-5; D not certain. This CDR3 has 10 amino acids. V was pared by 10 bases and J by 3 bases, with 6 bases between. The germline V gene encodes CDR1 MGHDK and CDR2 SYGVNS. CDR3 coding DNA: TGTGCCACCCTGGAAGAGACCCAGTACTTC. Its translation is CATLEETQYF.

The rearrangement uses TRBV7-8 and TRBJ2-7; 13 bases are a match to TRBD2. CDR3 length: 19 residues. Trimming took 0 bases from V and 2 from J; bases not matched to a gene: 10. Germline loops: CDR1 SGHVS, CDR2 FQNEAQ. DNA of the CDR3: TGTGCCAGCAGCTTAGCCTCGCTGGGACTAGCGGGGTTTCCCTACGAGCAGTACTTC. Translation: CASSLASLGLAGFPYEQYF. The complete variable domain, with remaining parts taken from reference TRBV7-8 and TRBJ2-7, reads GAGVSQSPRYKVAKRGQDVALRCDPISGHVSLFWYQQALGQGPEFLTYFQNEAQLDKSGLPSDRFFAERPEGSVSTLKIQRTQQEDSAVYLCASSLASLGLAGFPYEQYFGPGTRLTVT.

CDR3 region: CASSFKGGDYEQYF. The DNA of the CDR3 is TGTGCCAGCAGTTTTAAGGGCGGGGACTACGAGCAGTACTTC. This chain uses TRBV28 with TRBJ2-7, with a possible D match to TRBD2 (6 bases). V was clipped by 3 bases and J by 3 bases, with 12 bases between them. CDR3 size: 14 residues. The germline V gene has CDR1 MDHEN and CDR2 SYDVKM. Combining the CDR3 with reference TRBV28 and TRBJ2-7 gives the whole variable domain DVKVTQSSRYLVKRTGEKVFLECVQDMDHENMFWYRQDPGLGLRLIYFSYDVKMKEKGDIPEGYSVSREKKERFSLILESASTNQTSMYLCASSFKGGDYEQYFGPGTRLTVT.

CDR3 amino acids: CASNPGGRIYGYTF. The CDR3 nucleotides are TGTGCCAGCAATCCAGGGGGGAGAATCTATGGCTACACCTTC. The gene calls are TRBV2 and TRBJ1-2, with 7 bases fitting TRBD1. This CDR3 spans 14 amino acids. Germline loops: CDR1 SNHLY, CDR2 FYNNEI. With V trimmed by 7 bases and J by 4 bases, 9 bases remained unmatched. The variable domain in full, completed from reference TRBV2 and TRBJ1-2, reads EPEVTQTPSHQVTQMGQEVILRCVPISNHLYFYWYRQILGQKVEFLVSFYNNEISEKSEIFDDQFSVERPDGSNFTLKIRSTKLEDSAMYFCASNPGGRIYGYTFGSGTRLTVV.